The 28 T cell receptor beta chains in this list originate from one sample, sequenced in a study of vaccination effects on CD4 cells after COVID-19. These receptors are not linked to any known antigen. Generated by immunoSEQ multiplex PCR, the TCRdb table keeps only in-frame clones and is missing some. This repertoire shows tens of thousands of clones, approximately 71% found once; its top ten account for about 2%. Isolation of CD4+ T cells took place after about nine days of culture. The sequenced sample was CD4+ T cells from PBMCs cultured without peptide, obtained before COVID-19 vaccination. Receptors originate from a human donor who received a COVID-19 vaccine.

This clone was seen a handful of times. The chain couples TRBV21-1 to TRBJ2-7; the listed D gene, TRBD1, was not tested against the DNA. TRBV21-1 is listed as a pseudogene. The CDR3 loop spans 14 amino acids. The CDR3 bases are TGTGCCAGCAGCACACAGGACAGGGGCTACGAGCAGTACGTC. Its translation: CASSTQDRGYEQYV.

This clone was seen a handful of times. V and J are TRBV6-6 and TRBJ2-1, with 10 bases matching TRBD1. J was trimmed by 1 base and V by 6 bases; bases with no gene match: 3. The CDR3 has 15 residues. Germline V lookup: CDR1 MNHNY, CDR2 SVGAGI (reference sequence). DNA for the CDR3: TGTGCCAGCAGCCTGGGACAGGGGTCCTACAATGAGCAGTTCTTC. It specifies CASSLGQGSYNEQFF.

The chain has TRBV6-4 and TRBJ1-6; TRBD1 matches at 8 bases. Unmatched junction bases numbered 9, after V lost 6 bases and J lost 5 bases. Germline CDR1 and CDR2: MRHNA and SNTAGT. There are 16 residues in the CDR3. As DNA, the CDR3 is TGTGCCAGCAGGGCATCCTGGACAGGGAATAATTCACCCCTCCACTTT. It is translated as CASRASWTGNNSPLHF.

This chain's CDR3 is CASSLLRGGPFQDTQYF. In nucleotides, the CDR3 is TGCGCCAGCAGCCTTCTGCGCGGGGGGCCCTTTCAAGATACGCAGTATTTT. The chain couples TRBV4-1 to TRBJ2-3; 8 bases agree with TRBD2. This CDR3 region has 17 residues. Losses at the gene ends were 4 bases for V and 5 bases for J; bases not matched to a gene: 14. Germline V gene sequence: CDR1 MGHRA, CDR2 YSYEKL.

V is TRBV30 and J is TRBJ1-4; 9 bases map to TRBD1. The CDR3 covers 16 residues. The germline gives CDR1 GTSNPN, CDR2 SVGIG (reference sequence). V lost 0 bases to trimming and J lost 8 bases; unmatched junction nucleotides: 10. This chain's CDR3 is CAWSVTGGAGWEKLFF. CDR3 in DNA: TGTGCCTGGAGTGTTACAGGGGGCGCGGGATGGGAAAAACTGTTTTTT.

CDR3 in amino acids: CASSQAGTGGNEKLFF. For the CDR3, the DNA is TGCGCCAGCAGCCAAGCCGGGACAGGGGGCAATGAAAAACTGTTTTTT. This chain joins TRBV4-1 and TRBJ1-4, with 12 bases matching TRBD1. This CDR3 has 16 amino acids. Germline V lookup: CDR1 MGHRA, CDR2 YSYEKL. The trim removed 1 base at V and 5 bases at J, leaving 2 bases unmatched.

CDR3 residues: CASNTGGSADTQYF. DNA of the CDR3: TGTGCCTCAAATACAGGGGGGTCAGCAGATACGCAGTATTTT. The J gene is TRBJ2-3, the V gene TRBV15; 8 bases line up with TRBD1. Per the germline V gene, CDR1 is LNHNV and CDR2 is YYDKDF (reference sequence). This CDR3 contains 14 residues. The V gene end was trimmed by 11 bases and the J gene end by 4 bases; junction bases not matched to a gene: 11.

This clone was counted between two and nine times. The chain carries TRBV30 and TRBJ1-5; 8 bases agree with TRBD1. The CDR3 is 13 residues long. Unmatched junction bases numbered 4, after V lost 2 bases and J lost 7 bases. The V gene's germline CDR1 is GTSNPN and CDR2 SVGIG (reference sequence). The CDR3 DNA reads TGTGCCTGGAGTATACAGGGGGACCAGCCCCAGCATTTT. It codes for CAWSIQGDQPQHF.

This clone was picked up a small number of times. V is TRBV18 and J is TRBJ1-1, with 7 bases that match TRBD1. The CDR3 covers 13 residues. With V trimmed by 6 bases and J by 3 bases, 4 bases remained unmatched. Germline values: CDR1 KGHSH, CDR2 LQKENI. In DNA, the CDR3 is TGTGCCAGCTCGCGGGACAGCTACACTGAAGCTTTCTTT. Its protein is CASSRDSYTEAFF.

The rearrangement joins TRBV6-5 to TRBJ1-2; possibly TRBD1 for D (5 bases). The germline V gene has CDR1 MNHEY and CDR2 SVGAGI. The V end lost 7 bases, the J end lost 4 bases, and 13 bases lay between the germline ends. There are 13 residues in the CDR3. The CDR3 coding sequence is TGTGCCAGCACAAGGGGACCCACCTATGGCTACACCTTC. It yields the protein CASTRGPTYGYTF.

This clone appeared a single time. The chain uses TRBV4-1 and TRBJ2-3; 9 nucleotides agree with TRBD1. V was pared by 4 bases and J by 3 bases, with 5 bases of the junction left unmatched. CDR3 length equals 15 residues. Germline loops: CDR1 MGHRA, CDR2 YSYEKL. The CDR3 sequence is CASSPGTGYTDTQYF. CDR3 bases: TGCGCCAGCAGCCCGGGGACAGGGTATACAGATACGCAGTATTTT.

The chain uses TRBV7-9 and TRBJ2-5; no clear D gene. This CDR3 spans 15 amino acids. Trimming took off 2 bases at V and 6 bases at J, with 16 bases between the two ends. Per the germline V gene, CDR1 is SEHNR and CDR2 is FQNEAQ (reference sequence). The CDR3 protein is CASSLPQIELQTQYF. The CDR3 coding sequence is TGTGCCAGCAGCTTACCACAAATTGAACTCCAGACCCAGTACTTC.

This chain links TRBV3-1 (or the pseudogene TRBV3-2) with TRBJ2-5, with 8 bases identical to TRBD2. The CDR3 is made up of 17 amino acids. CDR1 is LGHDT and CDR2 is YNNKEL in the germline V gene (reference sequence). V was clipped by 0 bases and J by 1 base; unmatched bases: 7. CDR3 in DNA: TGTGCCAGCAGCCAAGATCTGTGGGCGGGGGGCCAAGAGACCCAGTACTTC. Encoded protein: CASSQDLWAGGQETQYF.

The J gene is TRBJ1-4, the V gene TRBV18, with 7 bases aligning to TRBD1. Trimming cost V 4 bases and J 3 bases; bases outside gene matches: 8. The CDR3 is 16 residues long. The V gene's germline CDR1 is KGHSH and CDR2 LQKENI. In DNA form, the CDR3 reads TGTGCCAGCTCACATGGACAGGAGCGGGCTAATGAAAAACTGTTTTTT. This sequence encodes CASSHGQERANEKLFF.

This clone turned up a few times. This chain connects TRBV7-9 to TRBJ2-7, with 8 bases lining up with TRBD1. The V and J ends lost 5 bases and 5 bases, in that order; junction bases with no gene match: 5. Germline V gives CDR1 SEHNR, CDR2 FQNEAQ (reference sequence). The CDR3 consists of 13 residues. CDR3 region: CASSHQQGDEQYV. The CDR3 bases are TGTGCCAGCAGCCACCAACAGGGGGACGAGCAGTACGTC.

The J gene is TRBJ2-6, the V gene TRBV18; D gene uncertain. Germline CDR1 and CDR2: KGHSH and LQKENI. Trimming took off 2 bases at V and 4 bases at J, with 12 bases between the two ends. CDR3 length: 16 amino acids. The CDR3 region is CASSPMKGSGANVLTF. CDR3 nucleotides: TGTGCCAGCTCACCAATGAAGGGTTCCGGGGCCAACGTCCTGACTTTC.

This clone was counted only a few times. CDR3 nucleotides: TGTGCCAGCAGTCCTCGGACAGGGGCCAACTATGGCTACACCTTC. The encoded protein is CASSPRTGANYGYTF. The chain employs TRBV28 and TRBJ1-2; 9 nucleotides match TRBD1. There are 15 residues in the CDR3. The germline CDR1 and CDR2 sequences are MDHEN and SYDVKM. Trimming removed 5 bases from V and 2 bases from J; junction bases left unmatched: 6.

V is TRBV27 and J is TRBJ1-2; 9 positions match TRBD1. This CDR3 spans 16 amino acids. Unmatched junction bases numbered 5, after V lost 3 bases and J lost 0 bases. Germline V gene sequence: CDR1 MNHEY, CDR2 SMNVEV (reference sequence). The CDR3 DNA follows: TGTGCCAGCAGTTTGGGACAGGGAAGACCTAACTATGGCTACACCTTC. Its protein product is CASSLGQGRPNYGYTF.

The rearrangement joins TRBV19 to TRBJ2-3; 8 bases line up with TRBD2. V was pared by 4 bases and J by 1 base, with 10 bases of the junction left unmatched. The germline CDR1 and CDR2 sequences are LNHDA and SQIVND (reference sequence). The CDR3 spans 17 residues. The CDR3, as DNA: TGTGCCAGTAGTACCCCCTTAACTAGCGGACGCACAGATACGCAGTATTTT. This sequence encodes CASSTPLTSGRTDTQYF.

This rearrangement joins TRBV7-8 to TRBJ2-1, with TRBD1 matching 9 bases. The CDR3 totals 19 residues. V lost 3 bases to trimming and J lost 3 bases; unmatched junction nucleotides: 15. CDR1 is SGHVS, CDR2 FQNEAQ, per germline. The CDR3 region is CASSFTGGFHKAYYNEQFF. CDR3 coding DNA: TGTGCCAGCAGCTTCACAGGGGGCTTCCATAAGGCCTACTACAATGAGCAGTTCTTC. The full variable domain, with the rest looked up from reference TRBV7-8 and TRBJ2-1, is GAGVSQSPRYKVAKRGQDVALRCDPISGHVSLFWYQQALGQGPEFLTYFQNEAQLDKSGLPSDRFFAERPEGSVSTLKIQRTQQEDSAVYLCASSFTGGFHKAYYNEQFFGPGTRLTVL.

This chain uses TRBV5-4 with TRBJ1-2; D might be TRBD1 (5 bases). The CDR3 consists of 17 residues. V lost 1 base and J lost 4, with 20 bases in between. CDR1 SGHNT and CDR2 YYREEE come from the germline V gene (reference sequence). As DNA, the CDR3 is TGTGCCAGCAGCTTGATTGGGGCAGGGCCAACCGCCTATGGCTACACCTTC. This codes for CASSLIGAGPTAYGYTF.

There are a few counts of this clone. The CDR3 loop is CASSQDKGTGYYNEQFF. DNA for the CDR3: TGTGCCAGCAGCCAAGATAAAGGGACAGGGTACTACAATGAGCAGTTCTTC. The chain is built from TRBV3-1 (or the pseudogene TRBV3-2) and TRBJ2-1; TRBD1 aligns across 9 bases. V gave up 0 bases and J gave up 3 bases; unmatched junction bases: 6. Germline V gene lookup returns CDR1 LGHDT and CDR2 YNNKEL (reference sequence). There are 17 residues in the CDR3.

The V call is TRBV7-8, the J call TRBJ1-1; maybe TRBD1 (5 bases). This CDR3 region has 15 residues. Germline values: CDR1 SGHVS, CDR2 FQNEAQ. Trimming removed 4 bases from V and 5 bases from J, with 17 bases in between. CDR3 nucleotides: TGTGCCAGCAGCTCGGTTGGGGCCCTTGAGACTGAAGCTTTCTTT. Its protein product is CASSSVGALETEAFF.

The chain employs TRBV2 and TRBJ2-1; 9 bases match TRBD1. Unmatched junction bases numbered 4, after V lost 2 bases and J lost 14 bases. CDR3 size: 12 residues. In germline, CDR1 is SNHLY, CDR2 FYNNEI. The CDR3 sequence is CASSEIGQGKFF. The CDR3 region has the DNA TGTGCCAGCAGTGAAATAGGACAGGGGAAGTTCTTC.

The chain is built from TRBV7-8 and TRBJ1-3; 8 nucleotides align to TRBD1. CDR1 is SGHVS and CDR2 is FQNEAQ in the germline V gene. The junction had 2 bases not matched to a gene; V was cut back by 5 bases and J by 2 bases. The CDR3 has 14 residues. The CDR3 here is CASSRTGTGNTIYF. The CDR3 DNA follows: TGTGCCAGCAGCAGGACAGGGACTGGAAACACCATATATTTT.

The CDR3 is CASSLAFGDSYNEQFF. In DNA form, the CDR3 reads TGCGCCAGCAGCTTGGCCTTCGGGGACTCCTACAATGAGCAGTTCTTC. V is TRBV5-1 and J is TRBJ2-1; maybe TRBD2 (5 bases). With 0 bases removed from V and 0 bases from J, the gap between germline ends came to 10 bases. The CDR3 is 16 residues long. Germline loops: CDR1 SGHRS, CDR2 YFSETQ.

This chain links TRBV18 with TRBJ2-1; the D gene could be TRBD1 or TRBD2 (6 bases each). Germline CDR1 KGHSH, CDR2 LQKENI. The CDR3 is 17 amino acids. V lost 6 bases and J 6 bases, leaving 24 bases between the germline ends. The CDR3 sequence is CASSRPPQGRLLNEQFF. CDR3 sequence (DNA): TGTGCCAGCTCCCGTCCACCTCAGGGGAGGCTCCTCAATGAGCAGTTCTTC.

This chain joins TRBV3-1 (or the pseudogene TRBV3-2) and TRBJ1-6; D call uncertain. CDR3 length: 12 residues. The germline V gene encodes CDR1 LGHDT and CDR2 YNNKEL (reference sequence). V was clipped by 2 bases and J by 4 bases, with 0 bases between them. The CDR3 is CASSQYNSPLHF. The CDR3 DNA follows: TGTGCCAGCAGCCAATATAATTCACCCCTCCACTTT.